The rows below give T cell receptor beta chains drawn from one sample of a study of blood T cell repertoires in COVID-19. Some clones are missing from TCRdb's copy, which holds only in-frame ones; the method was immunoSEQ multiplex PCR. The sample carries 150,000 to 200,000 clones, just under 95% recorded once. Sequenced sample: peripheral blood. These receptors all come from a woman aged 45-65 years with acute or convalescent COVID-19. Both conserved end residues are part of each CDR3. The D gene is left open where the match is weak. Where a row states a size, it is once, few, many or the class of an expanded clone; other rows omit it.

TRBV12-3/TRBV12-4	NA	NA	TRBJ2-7	CASSLTGRSEQYF	TGTGCCAGCAGTTTGACAGGAAGATCCGAGCAGTACTTC
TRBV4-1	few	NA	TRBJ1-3	CASSQDWAGGNTIYF	TGCGCCAGCAGCCAAGATTGGGCAGGGGGAAACACCATATATTTT
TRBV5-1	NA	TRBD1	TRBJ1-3	CASSLGGQGVVGSGNTIYF	TGCGCCAGCAGCTTGGGTGGACAGGGGGTAGTTGGATCTGGAAACACCATATATTTT
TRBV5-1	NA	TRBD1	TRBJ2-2	CASSLRDRVGTGELFF	TGCGCCAGCAGCTTGAGGGACAGGGTAGGCACCGGGGAGCTGTTTTTT
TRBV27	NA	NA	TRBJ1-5	CASSHSTTYSNQPQHF	TGTGCCAGCAGCCACTCCACGACTTATAGCAATCAGCCCCAGCATTTT
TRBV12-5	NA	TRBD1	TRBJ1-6	CASGLGQGAPSSPLHF	TGTGCTAGTGGTTTGGGACAGGGGGCGCCTAGTTCACCCCTCCACTTT
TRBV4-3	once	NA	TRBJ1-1	CASSQIFQAFYTEAFF	TGCGCCAGCAGCCAAATATTCCAGGCCTTTTACACTGAAGCTTTCTTT
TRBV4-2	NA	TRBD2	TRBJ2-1	CASGGLAGAQRNEQFF	TGTGCCAGCGGAGGACTAGCGGGGGCCCAGAGGAATGAGCAGTTCTTC
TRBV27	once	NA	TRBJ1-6	CASRGQLNNSPLHF	TGTGCCAGCAGAGGACAGCTCAATAATTCACCCCTCCACTTT
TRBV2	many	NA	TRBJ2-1	CASSEWLAEQFF	TGTGCCAGCAGTGAATGGCTAGCTGAGCAGTTCTTC
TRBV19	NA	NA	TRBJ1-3	CASSPTWGTRSGNTIYF	TGTGCCAGTAGTCCTACCTGGGGGACAAGATCTGGAAACACCATATATTTT
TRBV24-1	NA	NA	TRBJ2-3	CATSLSRTYTDTQYF	TGTGCCACCAGTCTTTCCCGAACCTACACAGATACGCAGTATTTT
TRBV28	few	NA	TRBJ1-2	CASSLGRGDYGYTF	TGTGCCAGCAGTTTAGGCAGGGGCGACTATGGCTACACCTTC
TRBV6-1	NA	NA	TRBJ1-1	CASSEVWGLTTEAFF	TGTGCCAGCAGTGAAGTATGGGGGCTAACCACTGAAGCTTTCTTT
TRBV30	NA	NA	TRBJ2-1	CASSQQGGTSYNEQFF	TGTGCCTCCTCGCAACAGGGAGGGACCTCCTACAATGAGCAGTTCTTC
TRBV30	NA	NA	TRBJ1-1	CAWTGDTEAFF	TGTGCCTGGACAGGCGACACTGAAGCTTTCTTT
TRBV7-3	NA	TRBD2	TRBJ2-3	CASSSREWGTDTQYF	TGTGCCAGCAGCTCGCGGGAGTGGGGCACAGATACGCAGTATTTT
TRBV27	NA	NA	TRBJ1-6	CASSYREGSPLHF	TGTGCCAGCAGTTACAGGGAAGGTTCACCCCTCCACTTT